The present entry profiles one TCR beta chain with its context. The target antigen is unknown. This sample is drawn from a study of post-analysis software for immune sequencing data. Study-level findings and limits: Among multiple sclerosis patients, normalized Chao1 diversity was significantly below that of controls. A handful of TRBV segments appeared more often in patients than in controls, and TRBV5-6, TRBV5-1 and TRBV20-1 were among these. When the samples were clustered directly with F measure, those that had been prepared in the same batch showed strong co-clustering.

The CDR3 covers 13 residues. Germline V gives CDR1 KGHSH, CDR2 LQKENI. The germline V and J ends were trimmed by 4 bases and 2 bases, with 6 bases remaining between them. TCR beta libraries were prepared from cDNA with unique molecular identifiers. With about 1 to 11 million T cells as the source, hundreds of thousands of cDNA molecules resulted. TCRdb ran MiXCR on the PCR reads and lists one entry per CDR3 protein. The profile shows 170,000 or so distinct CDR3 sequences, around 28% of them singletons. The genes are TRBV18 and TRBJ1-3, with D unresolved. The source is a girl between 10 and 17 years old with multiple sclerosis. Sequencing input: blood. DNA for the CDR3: TGTGCCAGCTCACAGTATCCTGGAAACACCATATATTTT. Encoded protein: CASSQYPGNTIYF.